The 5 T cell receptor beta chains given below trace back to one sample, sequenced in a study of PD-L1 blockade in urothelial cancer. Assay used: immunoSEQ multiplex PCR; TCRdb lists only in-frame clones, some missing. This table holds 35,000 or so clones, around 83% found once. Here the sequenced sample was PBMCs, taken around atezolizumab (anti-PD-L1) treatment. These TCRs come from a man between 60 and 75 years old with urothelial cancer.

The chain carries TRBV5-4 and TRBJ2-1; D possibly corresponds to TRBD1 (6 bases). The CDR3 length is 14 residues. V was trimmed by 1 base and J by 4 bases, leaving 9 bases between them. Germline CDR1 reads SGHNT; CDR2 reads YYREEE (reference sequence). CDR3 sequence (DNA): TGTGCCAGCAGCTTGACAACAGGGTACAATGAGCAGTTCTTC. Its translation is CASSLTTGYNEQFF.

The DNA for the CDR3 is TGCGCCAGCAGCTTGGACAGGTCTGATGGCTACACCTTC. It codes for CASSLDRSDGYTF. This chain links TRBV5-1 with TRBJ1-2; D may be TRBD1 (5 bases). V was pared by 0 bases and J by 6 bases, with 9 bases between. From germline, CDR1 is SGHRS and CDR2 YFSETQ. CDR3 length: 13 amino acids.

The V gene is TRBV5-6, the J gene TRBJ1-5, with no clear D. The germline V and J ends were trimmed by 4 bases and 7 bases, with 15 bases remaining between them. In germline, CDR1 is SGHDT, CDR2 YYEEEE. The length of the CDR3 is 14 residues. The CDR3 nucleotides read TGTGCCAGCAGCGTCGTGGGTAACGGGCAGCCCCAGCATTTT. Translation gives CASSVVGNGQPQHF.

The CDR3 bases are TGTGCCAGCAGCTCCGGACAGGGTGACGGGGAGCTGTTTTTT. Translating gives CASSSGQGDGELFF. This chain uses TRBV11-3 with TRBJ2-2; 8 positions match TRBD1. CDR3 length: 14 amino acids. Germline assignment: CDR1 SGHNT and CDR2 YENEEA. The ends lost 4 bases at V and 7 bases at J; junction bases unmatched: 5.

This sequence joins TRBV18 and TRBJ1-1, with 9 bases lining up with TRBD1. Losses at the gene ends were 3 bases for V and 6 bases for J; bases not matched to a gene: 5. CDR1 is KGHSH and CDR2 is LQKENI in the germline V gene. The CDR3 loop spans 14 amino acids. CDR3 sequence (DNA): TGTGCCAGCTCACCGAAACAGGGGGCCGCTGAAGCTTTCTTT. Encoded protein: CASSPKQGAAEAFF.